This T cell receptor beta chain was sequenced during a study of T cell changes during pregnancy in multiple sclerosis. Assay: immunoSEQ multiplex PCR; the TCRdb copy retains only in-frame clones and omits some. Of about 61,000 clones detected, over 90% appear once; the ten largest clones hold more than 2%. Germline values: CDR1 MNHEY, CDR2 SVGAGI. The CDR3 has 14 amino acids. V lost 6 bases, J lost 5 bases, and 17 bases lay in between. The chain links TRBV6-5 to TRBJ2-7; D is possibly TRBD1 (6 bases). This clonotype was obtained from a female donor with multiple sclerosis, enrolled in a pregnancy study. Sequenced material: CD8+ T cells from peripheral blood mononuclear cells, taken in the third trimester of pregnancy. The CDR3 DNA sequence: TGTGCCAGCAGAAGGCAGGGGTCCCTGGACGAGCAGTACTTC. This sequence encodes CASRRQGSLDEQYF.